This T cell receptor (beta chain) originates from a study of blood T cell repertoires in COVID-19. About the study: The United States, Italy and Spain supplied acute and convalescent COVID-19 samples. PBMCs, B-cell-depleted T cells, or T cells provided the cDNA or gDNA that made up the material.

The CDR3 is made up of 11 amino acids. The germline V gene has CDR1 SNHLY and CDR2 FYNNEI. V gave up 11 bases and J gave up 0 bases, with 7 bases separating them. Authors' processing steps: Reference gene primer amplification gave nucleated cell count estimates. Data came from immunoSEQ multiplex PCR; TCRdb stores just in-frame clones and leaves some out. The V and J calls and clone size come from that table; D and trimming were worked out from the DNA. The repertoire holds a few hundred thousand clones, with around 87% as singletons. The chain employs TRBV2 and TRBJ1-2, with a possible D match to TRBD1 (6 bases). Sequencing used peripheral blood. This receptor was obtained from a woman aged 50 to 65 with acute or convalescent COVID-19. CDR3 coding DNA: TGTGCCGGACAGTCTAACTATGGCTACACCTTC. Its translation is CAGQSNYGYTF.